Listed here is a single TCR beta chain. These data come from a study of T cell responses to AZD1222 COVID-19 vaccine. TCRdb keeps only in-frame clones here, not all; method: immunoSEQ multiplex PCR. Of 130,000 or so clones listed, 80% to 90% are singletons. The CDR3 covers 11 residues. The germline V and J ends were trimmed by 1 base and 10 bases, with 7 bases remaining between them. The germline V gene encodes CDR1 SGHTA and CDR2 FQGNSA. The material was peripheral blood, obtained on day 0 of AZD1222 vaccination. The TCR comes from an adult in good health. V and J are TRBV7-2 and TRBJ1-2; D is ambiguous. CDR3 sequence: CASSLGSNYTF. In DNA, the CDR3 is TGTGCCAGCAGCTTAGGGTCTAACTACACCTTC.